This T cell receptor (beta chain) was sequenced for a study of response to subunit inactivated influenza vaccine. Study observations and caveats: Researchers suggested that each seasonal influenza vaccination recruits few new T cells.

About this clonotype itself: Its matching antigen is unknown.

TCRdb reanalysed the RT-PCR reads using MiXCR and keeps one entry per CDR3 protein. The table lists some 500,000 distinct CDR3 sequences, approximately 15% of them singletons. CDR1 DFQATT and CDR2 SNEGSKA come from the germline V gene (reference sequence). The CDR3 is 15 amino acids. V was pared by 0 bases and J by 4 bases, with 3 bases of the junction left unmatched. The sequencing here drew on CD4+ T cells sorted from PBMCs, taken approximately 25 months after vaccination. The receptor comes from a man aged 50 to 69 who received an inactivated influenza vaccine. The chain carries TRBV20-1 and TRBJ2-3; 11 nucleotides match TRBD2. The CDR3 is CSARDFSGGADTQYF. The CDR3, as DNA: TGCAGTGCTAGAGATTTTAGCGGGGGGGCAGATACGCAGTATTTT.